Below are 22 T cell receptor beta chains sequenced from a single sample in a study of cytomegalovirus exposure and HLA in healthy donors. The PCR had 60 Vbeta and 13 Jbeta primers. TCRdb keeps only in-frame clones here, not all; method: immunoSEQ multiplex PCR. This repertoire includes around 140,000 clones. Input material: PBMCs. The source of these receptors is a woman aged 40 to 50 in good health and CMV-seropositive.

The chain couples TRBV9 to TRBJ2-1, with 10 nucleotides matching TRBD2. Germline CDR1 is SGDLS and CDR2 is YYNGEE. Trimming removed 0 bases from V and 8 bases from J; junction bases left unmatched: 8. The CDR3 is 16 amino acids. CDR3 loop: CASSVVVAGGRDEQFF. CDR3 coding DNA: TGTGCCAGCAGCGTAGTGGTAGCGGGAGGTAGGGATGAGCAGTTCTTC.

J is TRBJ2-5 and V is TRBV5-1; perhaps TRBD2 as D (6 bases). The germline V and J ends were trimmed by 6 bases and 0 bases, with 15 bases remaining between them. This CDR3 comprises 15 residues. Per the germline V gene, CDR1 is SGHRS and CDR2 is YFSETQ. The CDR3 DNA is TGCGCCAGCACCGAGGCGGGGCTATACCAAGAGACCCAGTACTTC. This encodes CASTEAGLYQETQYF.

The chain joins TRBV28 to TRBJ2-1; D call uncertain. This CDR3 comprises 11 residues. Trimming took off 6 bases at V and 8 bases at J, with 8 bases between the two ends. Germline V gives CDR1 MDHEN, CDR2 SYDVKM. CDR3 bases: TGTGCCAGCAGCTACCTGGATGAGCAGTTCTTC. The encoded protein is CASSYLDEQFF.

CDR3 protein: CAIKGVTGGSSTDTQYF. As DNA, the CDR3 is TGTGCCATCAAGGGGGTGACTGGTGGTAGCTCTACAGATACGCAGTATTTT. V is TRBV10-3 and J is TRBJ2-3; tentatively, D is TRBD1 (6 bases). Germline V gives CDR1 ENHRY, CDR2 SYGVKD. The CDR3 totals 17 residues. V was trimmed by 7 bases and J by 3 bases, leaving 23 bases between them.

This chain uses TRBV5-1 with TRBJ2-5; D is ambiguous. The CDR3 totals 15 residues. Looked up from germline, CDR1 is SGHRS and CDR2 is YFSETQ. The V and J ends lost 0 bases and 1 base respectively, with 10 bases between them. CDR3 bases: TGCGCCAGCAGCTTGGTACAGCCAACCCAAGAGACCCAGTACTTC. Residues: CASSLVQPTQETQYF.

The chain has TRBV28 and TRBJ2-7; 7 nucleotides match TRBD1. V dropped 7 bases and J dropped 2; count of bases not matched to a gene: 8. The CDR3 sequence is 14 residues long. Germline V gives CDR1 MDHEN, CDR2 SYDVKM. The CDR3 DNA sequence: TGTGCCAGCAAGAGAGGGGGCGCCACCTACGAGCAGTACTTC. Protein sequence: CASKRGGATYEQYF.

The genes are TRBV28 and TRBJ1-2; possibly TRBD1 for D (5 bases). The CDR3 runs to 16 residues. Trimming stripped 6 bases from V and 5 bases from J, with 22 bases between. Germline CDR1 is MDHEN and CDR2 is SYDVKM. The CDR3 DNA reads as TGTGCCAGCAGAACCTCCTTCGTGGGCAGGGCTTATGGCTACACCTTC. This sequence encodes CASRTSFVGRAYGYTF.

The chain combines TRBV9 with TRBJ1-1; 7 nucleotides align to TRBD1. The CDR3 sequence is 15 residues long. V was pared by 0 bases and J by 7 bases, with 9 bases of the junction left unmatched. CDR1 SGDLS and CDR2 YYNGEE come from the germline V gene. The CDR3, as DNA: TGTGCCAGCAGCGTAGCTACCGACAGGGCCTTTGAAGCTTTCTTT. It translates to CASSVATDRAFEAFF.

The chain carries TRBV7-9 and TRBJ2-2; 7 bases fit TRBD2. The ends lost 1 base at V and 3 bases at J; junction bases unmatched: 11. CDR3 length equals 18 residues. Germline assignment: CDR1 SEHNR and CDR2 FQNEAQ (reference sequence). In nucleotides, the CDR3 is TGTGCCAGCAGCTTAGTATTGTCGCGGGAGTGGCACACCGGGGAGCTGTTTTTT. Translating it yields CASSLVLSREWHTGELFF. Full variable domain (missing parts from reference TRBV7-9 and TRBJ2-2): DTGVSQNPRHKITKRGQNVTFRCDPISEHNRLYWYRQTLGQGPEFLTYFQNEAQLEKSRLLSDRFSAERPKGSFSTLEIQRTEQGDSAMYLCASSLVLSREWHTGELFFGEGSRLTVL.

This chain uses TRBV11-1 with TRBJ2-1; TRBD2 matches 11 bases. Trimming took 4 bases from V and 8 from J; bases not matched to a gene: 13. This CDR3 is 17 amino acids long. Germline CDR1 is SGHAT and CDR2 is FQDESV (reference sequence). The CDR3 nucleotides read TGTGCCAGCAGCTCGAAGCAGCCGGGACTAGCGGTAGATGAGCAGTTCTTC. Translation: CASSSKQPGLAVDEQFF.

The chain carries TRBV21-1 and TRBJ1-1; TRBD1 reflects the table's D call only, with no check against the DNA. TRBV21-1 has pseudogene status. This CDR3 has 18 residues. CDR3 DNA sequence: TGTGCCAGCCCCGGACAGGGAACGAGCAGGAGGAGAGTTTTTGAAGCTTTCTTT. Translated: CASPGQGTSRRRVFEAFF.

The genes are TRBV19 and TRBJ2-5, with 15 positions matching TRBD2. CDR1 is LNHDA, CDR2 SQIVND, per germline (reference sequence). V lost 4 bases and J lost 5; bases outside the gene matches: 5. The CDR3 extends over 16 amino acids. CDR3 nucleotide sequence: TGTGCCAGTAGTAGGAGGACTAGCGGGAGGGCCGAGACCCAGTACTTC. Translation gives CASSRRTSGRAETQYF.

The chain carries TRBV4-3 and TRBJ1-3, with a tentative D call TRBD1 (5 bases). The CDR3 is made up of 15 amino acids. Germline-derived CDR1 and CDR2 are LGHNA and YSLEER. V was cut by 0 bases and J by 0 bases, with 6 bases left in between. Here the CDR3 DNA reads TGCGCCAGCAGCCAAGAAGACAGCTCTGGAAACACCATATATTTT. Encoded protein: CASSQEDSSGNTIYF.

The chain has TRBV27 and TRBJ2-7, with 8 bases that match TRBD1. The V gene end was trimmed by 1 base and the J gene end by 5 bases; junction bases not matched to a gene: 7. CDR3 length: 15 residues. The germline V gene has CDR1 MNHEY and CDR2 SMNVEV (reference sequence). CDR3 DNA sequence: TGTGCCAGCAGTTTATTCCGGCAGGGGGCCCACGAGCAGTACTTC. This sequence encodes CASSLFRQGAHEQYF.

V and J are TRBV19 and TRBJ1-2, with TRBD1 matching 7 bases. V trimming: 3 bases; J trimming: 1 base; junction bases outside the gene matches: 14. CDR1 is LNHDA and CDR2 is SQIVND in the germline V gene (reference sequence). This CDR3 is 18 amino acids long. CDR3 DNA sequence: TGTGCCAGTAGTATTCCCCTCCGGACAGGAGGGGATAACTATGGCTACACCTTC. Its protein product is CASSIPLRTGGDNYGYTF.

The rearrangement uses TRBV15 and TRBJ2-5, with D perhaps matching TRBD2 (6 bases). The CDR3 covers 13 residues. The germline V gene has CDR1 LNHNV and CDR2 YYDKDF (reference sequence). V was clipped by 6 bases and J by 0 bases, with 8 bases between them. Here the CDR3 reads CATRPGDQETQYF. Written as DNA, the CDR3 is TGTGCCACCAGGCCGGGGGACCAAGAGACCCAGTACTTC.

The V call is TRBV19, the J call TRBJ2-7; 7 positions agree with TRBD1. CDR1 is LNHDA and CDR2 is SQIVND in the germline V gene (reference sequence). CDR3 length: 15 amino acids. The trim removed 2 bases at V and 2 bases at J, leaving 6 bases unmatched. CDR3: CASSITDRLTYEQYF. In DNA, the CDR3 is TGTGCCAGTAGTATAACGGACAGGTTGACCTACGAGCAGTACTTC.

The rearrangement joins TRBV11-3 to TRBJ2-1; 7 bases fit TRBD2. Germline CDR1 and CDR2: SGHNT and YENEEA. The CDR3 is 14 residues long. Trimming took 3 bases from V and 7 from J; bases not matched to a gene: 6. CDR3 residues: CASSFPGTTNEQFF. CDR3 coding DNA: TGTGCCAGCAGCTTCCCCGGGACTACAAATGAGCAGTTCTTC.

The V call is TRBV28, the J call TRBJ2-3, with a possible D match to TRBD2 (5 bases). Germline CDR1 and CDR2: MDHEN and SYDVKM. V shed 10 bases and J shed 1 base, with 21 bases lying between them. The CDR3 is 16 amino acids. The CDR3: CATVGSVSPRTDTQYF. DNA of the CDR3: TGTGCCACAGTTGGGAGTGTGTCTCCTCGCACAGATACGCAGTATTTT.

CDR3 coding DNA: TGTGCCAGCAGAGCGACAGGGGGGAACAACGAGCAGTACTTC. It translates to CASRATGGNNEQYF. The chain recombines TRBV2 with TRBJ2-7; 9 bases match TRBD1. This CDR3 is 14 amino acids long. The V segment lost 6 bases and the J segment 5 bases; nucleotides outside the gene matches: 8. CDR1 is SNHLY, CDR2 FYNNEI, per germline.

On this clone itself: The junction departs from the called germline gene at one end, perhaps through a read error. The chain couples TRBV25-1 to TRBJ2-5; 7 bases are a match to TRBD1. This CDR3 has 16 residues. Per germline, CDR1 MGHDK and CDR2 SYGVNS. The CDR3 nucleotides are TGTGCCAGCAGTGAATTAAGAGGGACAGCTAAAGAGACCCGGTACTTC. Translation: CASSELRGTAKETRYF. Full variable domain (rest looked up from reference TRBV25-1 and TRBJ2-5): EADIYQTPRYLVIGTGKKITLECSQTMGHDKMYWYQQDPGMELHLIHYSYGVNSTEKGDLSSESTVSRIRTEHFPLTLESARPSHTSQYLCASSELRGTAKETRYFGPGTRLLVL.

V and J are TRBV7-2 and TRBJ2-5, with 8 bases aligning to TRBD2. Germline trimming cut 2 bases from V and 2 bases from J; bases unmatched to any gene: 4. Germline lookup yields CDR1 SGHTA and CDR2 FQGNSA. There are 15 residues in the CDR3. CDR3 protein: CASSLRRGGQETQYF. In nucleotides, the CDR3 is TGTGCCAGCAGCTTACGCCGGGGGGGACAAGAGACCCAGTACTTC.